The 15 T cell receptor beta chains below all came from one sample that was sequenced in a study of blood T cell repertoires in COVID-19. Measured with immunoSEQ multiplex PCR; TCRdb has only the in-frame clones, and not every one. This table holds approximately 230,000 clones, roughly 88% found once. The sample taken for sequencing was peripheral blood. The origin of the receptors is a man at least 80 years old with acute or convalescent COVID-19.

The CDR3 DNA reads as TGTGCCAGTAGTTTCCTTGGGACAGGGAACACTGAAGCTTTCTTT. Translating it yields CASSFLGTGNTEAFF. J is TRBJ1-1 and V is TRBV19; TRBD1 matches 8 bases. The CDR3 is 15 amino acids. The V and J ends lost 5 bases and 1 base, in that order; junction bases with no gene match: 6. The germline gives CDR1 LNHDA, CDR2 SQIVND (reference sequence).

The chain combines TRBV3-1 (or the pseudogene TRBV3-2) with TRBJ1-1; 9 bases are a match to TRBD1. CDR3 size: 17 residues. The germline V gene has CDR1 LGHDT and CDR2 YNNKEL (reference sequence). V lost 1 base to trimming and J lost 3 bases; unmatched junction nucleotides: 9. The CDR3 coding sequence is TGTGCCAGCAGCCAAGGCGGGACAGGGTTCAGGGACACTGAAGCTTTCTTT. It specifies CASSQGGTGFRDTEAFF.

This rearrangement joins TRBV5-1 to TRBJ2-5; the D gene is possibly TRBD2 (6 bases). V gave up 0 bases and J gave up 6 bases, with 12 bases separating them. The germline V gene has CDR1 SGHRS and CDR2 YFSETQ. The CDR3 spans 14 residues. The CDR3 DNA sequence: TGCGCCAGCAGCTTGGCACTAGCCCCCCAGACCCAGTACTTC. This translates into CASSLALAPQTQYF.

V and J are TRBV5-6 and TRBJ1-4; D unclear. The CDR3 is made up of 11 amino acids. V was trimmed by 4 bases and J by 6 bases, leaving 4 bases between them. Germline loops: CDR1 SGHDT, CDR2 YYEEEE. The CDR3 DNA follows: TGTGCCAGCAGCCGAGATGAAAAACTGTTTTTT. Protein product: CASSRDEKLFF.

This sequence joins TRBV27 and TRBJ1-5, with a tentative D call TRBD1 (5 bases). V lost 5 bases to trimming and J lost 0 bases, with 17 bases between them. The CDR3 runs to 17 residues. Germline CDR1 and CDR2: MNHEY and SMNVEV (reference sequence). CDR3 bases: TGTGCCAGCAGTCCCGGGACGGGAGGTTATAGCAATCAGCCCCAGCATTTT. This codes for CASSPGTGGYSNQPQHF.

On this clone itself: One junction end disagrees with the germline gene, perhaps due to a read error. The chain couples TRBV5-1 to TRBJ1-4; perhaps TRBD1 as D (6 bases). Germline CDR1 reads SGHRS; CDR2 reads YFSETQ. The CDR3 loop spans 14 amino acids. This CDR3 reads CASSLGAPGEKLFF. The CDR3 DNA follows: TGCGCCAGCAGTTTGGGGGCGCCCGGTGAAAAACTGTTTTTT.

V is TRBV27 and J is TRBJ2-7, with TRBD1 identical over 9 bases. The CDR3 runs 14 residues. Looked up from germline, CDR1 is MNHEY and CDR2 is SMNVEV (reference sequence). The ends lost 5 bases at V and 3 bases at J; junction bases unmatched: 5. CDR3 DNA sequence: TGTGCCAGCAGTCTAACGGGACAGGGCTACGAGCAGTACTTC. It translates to CASSLTGQGYEQYF.

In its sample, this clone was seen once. In DNA form, the CDR3 reads TGTGCCAGCTCACCAGGGCTCCGGGAGGGCTACACCTTC. It specifies CASSPGLREGYTF. The chain carries TRBV18 and TRBJ1-2; D unresolved. The length of the CDR3 is 13 residues. Germline V gene sequence: CDR1 KGHSH, CDR2 LQKENI. V was trimmed by 2 bases and J by 8 bases, leaving 12 bases between them.

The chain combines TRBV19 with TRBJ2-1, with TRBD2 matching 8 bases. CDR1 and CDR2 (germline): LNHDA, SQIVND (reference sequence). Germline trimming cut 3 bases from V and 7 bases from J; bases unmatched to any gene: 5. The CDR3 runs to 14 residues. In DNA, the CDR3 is TGTGCCAGTAGTATTACGGGAGGGCGTAATGAGCAGTTCTTC. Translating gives CASSITGGRNEQFF.

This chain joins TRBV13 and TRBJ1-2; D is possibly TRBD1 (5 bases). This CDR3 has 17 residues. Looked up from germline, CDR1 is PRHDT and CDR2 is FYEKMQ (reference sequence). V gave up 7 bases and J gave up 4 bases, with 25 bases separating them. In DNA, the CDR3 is TGTGCCAGCACCCCCCGTGGAGGGGCTGAAGTTAGCTATGGCTACACCTTC. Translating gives CASTPRGGAEVSYGYTF. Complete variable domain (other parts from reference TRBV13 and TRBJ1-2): AAGVIQSPRHLIKEKRETATLKCYPIPRHDTVYWYQQGPGQDPQFLISFYEKMQSDKGSIPDRFSAQQFSDYHSELNMSSLELGDSALYFCASTPRGGAEVSYGYTFGSGTRLTVV.

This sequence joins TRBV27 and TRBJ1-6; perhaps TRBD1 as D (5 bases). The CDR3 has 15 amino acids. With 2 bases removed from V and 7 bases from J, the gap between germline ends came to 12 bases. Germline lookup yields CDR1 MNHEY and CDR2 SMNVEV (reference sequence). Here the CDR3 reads CASSLAGSRNSPLHF. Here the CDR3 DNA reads TGTGCCAGCAGTTTAGCAGGGTCGAGGAATTCACCCCTCCACTTT.

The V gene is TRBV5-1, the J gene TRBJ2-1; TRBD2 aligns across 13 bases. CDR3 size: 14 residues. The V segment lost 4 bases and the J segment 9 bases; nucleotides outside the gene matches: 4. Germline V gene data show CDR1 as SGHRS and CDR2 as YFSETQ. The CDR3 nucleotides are TGCGCCAGCAGCGCACTAGCGGGAGGGGGTGAGCAGTTCTTC. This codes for CASSALAGGGEQFF.

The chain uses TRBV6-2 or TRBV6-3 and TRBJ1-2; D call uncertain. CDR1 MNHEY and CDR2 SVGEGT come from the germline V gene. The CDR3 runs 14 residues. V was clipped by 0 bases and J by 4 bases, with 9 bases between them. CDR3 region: CASSYSLGGYGYTF. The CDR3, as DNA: TGTGCCAGCAGTTACTCGCTAGGCGGCTATGGCTACACCTTC.

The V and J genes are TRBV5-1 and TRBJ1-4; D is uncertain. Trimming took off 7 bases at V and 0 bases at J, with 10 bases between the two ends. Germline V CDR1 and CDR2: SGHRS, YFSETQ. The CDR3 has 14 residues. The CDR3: CASSSDPTNEKLFF. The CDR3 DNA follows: TGCGCCAGCTCTAGCGATCCAACTAATGAAAAACTGTTTTTT.

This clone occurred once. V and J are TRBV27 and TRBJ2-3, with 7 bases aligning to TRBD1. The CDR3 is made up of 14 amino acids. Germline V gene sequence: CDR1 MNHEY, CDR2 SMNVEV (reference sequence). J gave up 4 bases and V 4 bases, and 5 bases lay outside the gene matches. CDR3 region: CASSSRQGADTQYF. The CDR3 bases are TGTGCCAGCAGTTCTCGTCAGGGGGCAGATACGCAGTATTTT.